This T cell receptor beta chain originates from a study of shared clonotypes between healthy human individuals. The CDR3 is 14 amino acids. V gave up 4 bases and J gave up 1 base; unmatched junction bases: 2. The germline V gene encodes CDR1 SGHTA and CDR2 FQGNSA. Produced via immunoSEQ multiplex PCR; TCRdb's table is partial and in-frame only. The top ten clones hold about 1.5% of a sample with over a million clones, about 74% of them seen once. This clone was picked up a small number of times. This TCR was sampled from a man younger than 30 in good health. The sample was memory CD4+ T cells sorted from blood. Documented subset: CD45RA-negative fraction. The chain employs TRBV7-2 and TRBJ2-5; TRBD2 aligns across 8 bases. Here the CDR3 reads CASSSSGSQETQYF. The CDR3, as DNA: TGTGCCAGCAGCTCTAGCGGGTCCCAAGAGACCCAGTACTTC. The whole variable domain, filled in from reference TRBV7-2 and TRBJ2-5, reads GAGVSQSPSNKVTEKGKDVELRCDPISGHTALYWYRQSLGQGLEFLIYFQGNSAPDKSGLPSDRFSAERTGGSVSTLTIQRTQQEDSAVYLCASSSSGSQETQYFGPGTRLLVL.